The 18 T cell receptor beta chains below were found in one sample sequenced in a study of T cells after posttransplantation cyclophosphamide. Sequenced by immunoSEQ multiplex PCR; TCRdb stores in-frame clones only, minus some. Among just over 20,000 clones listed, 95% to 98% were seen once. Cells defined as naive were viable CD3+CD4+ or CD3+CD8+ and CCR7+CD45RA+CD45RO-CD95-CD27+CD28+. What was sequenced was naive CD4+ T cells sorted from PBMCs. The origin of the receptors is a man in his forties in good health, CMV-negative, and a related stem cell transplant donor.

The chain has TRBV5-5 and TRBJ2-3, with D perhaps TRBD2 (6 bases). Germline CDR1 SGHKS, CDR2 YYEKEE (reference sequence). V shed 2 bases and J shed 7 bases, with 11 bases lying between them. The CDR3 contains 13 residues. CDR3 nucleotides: TGTGCCAGCAGCTTTGCGGAGGGGAATACGCAGTATTTT. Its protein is CASSFAEGNTQYF.

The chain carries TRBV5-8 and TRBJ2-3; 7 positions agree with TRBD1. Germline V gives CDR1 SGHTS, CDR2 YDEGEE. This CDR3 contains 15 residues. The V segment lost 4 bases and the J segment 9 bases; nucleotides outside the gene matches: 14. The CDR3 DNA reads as TGTGCCAGCAGCCCCGCAGGGGGTAGGGTTGTCACGCAGTATTTT. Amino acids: CASSPAGGRVVTQYF.

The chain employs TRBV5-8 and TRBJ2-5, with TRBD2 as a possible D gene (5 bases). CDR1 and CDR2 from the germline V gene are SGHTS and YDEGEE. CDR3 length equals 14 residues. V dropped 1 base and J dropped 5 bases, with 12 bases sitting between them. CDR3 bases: TGTGCCAGCAGCTTGCGGGGTGGTTGGGAGACCCAGTACTTC. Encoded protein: CASSLRGGWETQYF.

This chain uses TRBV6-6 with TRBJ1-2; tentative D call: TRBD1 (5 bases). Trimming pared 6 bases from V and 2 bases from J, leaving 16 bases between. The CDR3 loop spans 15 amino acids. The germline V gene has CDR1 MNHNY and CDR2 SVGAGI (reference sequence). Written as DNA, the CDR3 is TGTGCCAGCAGCCAAGGCCAAGGGGTAAACTATGGCTACACCTTC. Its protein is CASSQGQGVNYGYTF.

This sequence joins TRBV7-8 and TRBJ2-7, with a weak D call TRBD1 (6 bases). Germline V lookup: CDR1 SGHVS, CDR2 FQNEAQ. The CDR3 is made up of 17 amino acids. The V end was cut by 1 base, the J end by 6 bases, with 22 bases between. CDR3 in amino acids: CASSLGIQQGFGFEQYF. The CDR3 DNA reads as TGTGCCAGCAGCTTAGGTATCCAGCAGGGGTTTGGGTTCGAGCAGTACTTC.

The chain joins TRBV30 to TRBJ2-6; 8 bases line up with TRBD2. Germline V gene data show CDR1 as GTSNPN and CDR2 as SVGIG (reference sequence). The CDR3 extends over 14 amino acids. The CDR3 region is CVSGGEAGANVLTF. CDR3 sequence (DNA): TGTGTCTCGGGAGGGGAAGCAGGGGCCAACGTCCTGACTTTC.

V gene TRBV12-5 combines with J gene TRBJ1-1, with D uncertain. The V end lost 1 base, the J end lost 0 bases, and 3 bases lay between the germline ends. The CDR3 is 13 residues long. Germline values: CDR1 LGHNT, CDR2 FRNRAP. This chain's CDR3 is CASGLGVNTEAFF. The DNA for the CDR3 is TGTGCTAGTGGTTTGGGAGTGAACACTGAAGCTTTCTTT.

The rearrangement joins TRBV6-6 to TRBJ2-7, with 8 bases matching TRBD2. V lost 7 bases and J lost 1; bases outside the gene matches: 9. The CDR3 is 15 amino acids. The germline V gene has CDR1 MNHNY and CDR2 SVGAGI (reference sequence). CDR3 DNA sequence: TGTGCCAGCATAGGTCTAGCGGGTGGGTCCTACGAGCAGTACTTC. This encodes CASIGLAGGSYEQYF.

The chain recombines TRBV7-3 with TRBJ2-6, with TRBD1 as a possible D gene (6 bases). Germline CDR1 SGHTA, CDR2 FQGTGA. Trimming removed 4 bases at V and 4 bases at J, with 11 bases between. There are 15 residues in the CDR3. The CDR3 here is CASSSDRTGANVLTF. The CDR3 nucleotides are TGTGCCAGCAGCTCAGACAGGACCGGGGCCAACGTCCTGACTTTC. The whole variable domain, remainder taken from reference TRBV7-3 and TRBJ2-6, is GAGVSQTPSNKVTEKGKYVELRCDPISGHTALYWYRQSLGQGPEFLIYFQGTGAADDSGLPNDRFFAVRPEGSVSTLKIQRTERGDSAVYLCASSSDRTGANVLTFGAGSRLTVL.

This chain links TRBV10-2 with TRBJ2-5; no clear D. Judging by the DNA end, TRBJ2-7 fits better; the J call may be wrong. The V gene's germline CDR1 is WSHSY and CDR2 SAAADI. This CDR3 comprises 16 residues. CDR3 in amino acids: CASSESHATQVHEQYF. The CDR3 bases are TGCGCCAGCAGTGAGTCCCATGCCACCCAGGTCCACGAGCAGTACTTC.

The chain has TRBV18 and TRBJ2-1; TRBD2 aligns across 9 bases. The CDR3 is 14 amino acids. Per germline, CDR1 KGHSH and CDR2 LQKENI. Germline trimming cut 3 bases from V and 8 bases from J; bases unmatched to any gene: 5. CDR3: CASSPASGNYEQFF. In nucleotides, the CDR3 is TGTGCCAGCTCACCGGCTAGCGGGAACTATGAGCAGTTCTTC.

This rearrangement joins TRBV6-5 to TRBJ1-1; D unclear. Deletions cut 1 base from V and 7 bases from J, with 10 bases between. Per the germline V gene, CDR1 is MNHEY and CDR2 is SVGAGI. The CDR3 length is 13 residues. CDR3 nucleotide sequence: TGTGCCAGCAGTTACTTGGAGGGAGATGAAGCTTTCTTT. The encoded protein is CASSYLEGDEAFF.

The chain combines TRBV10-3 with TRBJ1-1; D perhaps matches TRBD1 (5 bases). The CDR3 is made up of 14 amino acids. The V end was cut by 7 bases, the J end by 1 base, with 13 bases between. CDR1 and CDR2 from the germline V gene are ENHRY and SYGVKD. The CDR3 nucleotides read TGTGCCATCACCCTAGGGGCACGGAACACTGAAGCTTTCTTT. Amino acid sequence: CAITLGARNTEAFF.

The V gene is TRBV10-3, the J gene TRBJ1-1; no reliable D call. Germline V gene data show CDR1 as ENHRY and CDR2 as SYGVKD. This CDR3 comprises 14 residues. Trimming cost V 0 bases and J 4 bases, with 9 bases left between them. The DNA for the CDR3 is TGTGCCATCAGTGAGTCGACATTTTCCACTGAAGCTTTCTTT. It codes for CAISESTFSTEAFF.

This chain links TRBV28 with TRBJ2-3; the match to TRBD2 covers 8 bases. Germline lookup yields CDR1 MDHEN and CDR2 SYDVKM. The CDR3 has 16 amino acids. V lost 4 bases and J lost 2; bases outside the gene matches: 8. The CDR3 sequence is CASSSLREGNTDTQYF. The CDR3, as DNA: TGTGCCAGCAGTTCCCTACGGGAGGGGAACACAGATACGCAGTATTTT.

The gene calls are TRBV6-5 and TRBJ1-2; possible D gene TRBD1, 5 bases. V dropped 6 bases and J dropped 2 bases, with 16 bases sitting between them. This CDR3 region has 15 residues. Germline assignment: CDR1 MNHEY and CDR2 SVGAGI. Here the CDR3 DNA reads TGTGCCAGCAGGCCCTACATGGGGGGAAACTATGGCTACACCTTC. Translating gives CASRPYMGGNYGYTF.

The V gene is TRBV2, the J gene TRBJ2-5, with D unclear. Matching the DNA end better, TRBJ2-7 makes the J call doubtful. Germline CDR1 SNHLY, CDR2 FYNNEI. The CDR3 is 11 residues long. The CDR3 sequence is CASRWNSEQYF. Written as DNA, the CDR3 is TGTGCCAGCCGGTGGAATAGCGAGCAGTACTTC.

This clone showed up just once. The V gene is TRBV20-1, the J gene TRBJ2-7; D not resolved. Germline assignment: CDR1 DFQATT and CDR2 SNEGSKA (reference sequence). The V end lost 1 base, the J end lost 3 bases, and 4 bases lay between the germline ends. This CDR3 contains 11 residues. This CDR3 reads CSARGSYEQYF. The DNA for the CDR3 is TGCAGTGCTAGAGGCAGCTACGAGCAGTACTTC.